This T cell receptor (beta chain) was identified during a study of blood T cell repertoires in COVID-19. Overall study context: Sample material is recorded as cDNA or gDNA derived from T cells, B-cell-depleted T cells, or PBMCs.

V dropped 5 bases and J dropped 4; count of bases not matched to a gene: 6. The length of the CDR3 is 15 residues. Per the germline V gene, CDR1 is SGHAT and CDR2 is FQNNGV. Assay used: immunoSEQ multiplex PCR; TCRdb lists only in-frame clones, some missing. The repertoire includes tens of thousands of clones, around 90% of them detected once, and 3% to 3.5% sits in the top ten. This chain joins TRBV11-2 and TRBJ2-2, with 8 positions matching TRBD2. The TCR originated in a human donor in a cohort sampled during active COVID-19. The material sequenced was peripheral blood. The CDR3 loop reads CASSPGLAGTGELFF. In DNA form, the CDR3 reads TGTGCCAGCAGCCCCGGACTAGCCGGCACCGGGGAGCTGTTTTTT.